The T cell receptor (beta chain) under discussion was sequenced for a study of T-cell reconstitution after alpha-beta-depleted transplantation in children. The TCRbeta library incorporated unique molecular identifiers. TCRdb ran MiXCR on the PCR reads and lists one entry per CDR3 protein. The table lists roughly 100,000 distinct CDR3 sequences, around 7.8% of them singletons. The ends were cut back, 2 bases at V and 1 base at J, with 8 bases in the middle. The germline V gene has CDR1 MNHEY and CDR2 SVGEGT. The CDR3 is made up of 14 amino acids. The sample here was PBMCs, taken before TCRalphabeta/CD19-depleted stem cell transplant. The chain is built from TRBV6-2 or TRBV6-3 and TRBJ2-5, with D perhaps TRBD1 (6 bases). The clonotype comes from a boy aged 2 to 9 with acute lymphoblastic leukemia, due to receive a stem cell transplant. CDR3 amino acids: CASSYQGPQETQYF. CDR3 coding DNA: TGTGCCAGCAGTTACCAGGGGCCCCAAGAGACCCAGTACTTC.